What follows are 21 T cell receptor beta chains derived from one specimen sequenced in a study of blood T cells in healthy people across ages. Through a sample-barcoded 5' primer and a J-beta primer mix, a second PCR was run for about 6 to 11 cycles. TCRdb reprocessed the 5' RACE reads with MiXCR, giving one entry per CDR3 protein. Counted here are 1 million to 1.2 million distinct CDR3 sequences, more than 30% occurring once; the ten biggest clones make up roughly 14%. Sample: blood. Receptor source: a young man in good health.

The chain has TRBV6-2 or TRBV6-3 and TRBJ1-2; D uncertain. Per germline, CDR1 MNHEY and CDR2 SVGEGT. This CDR3 region has 17 residues. The V gene lost 2 bases and the J gene lost 2 bases, with 18 bases spanning the gap. The CDR3 protein is CASSYAIGGMENYGYTF. In nucleotides, the CDR3 is TGTGCCAGCAGTTACGCCATCGGAGGGATGGAGAACTATGGCTACACCTTC.

CDR3 bases: TGCAGCGTTGATAAGGGCCGGAGGGAGACCCAGTACTTC. Amino acid sequence: CSVDKGRRETQYF. The chain employs TRBV29-1 and TRBJ2-5; D is perhaps TRBD2 (5 bases). Germline loops: CDR1 SQVTM, CDR2 ANQGSEA. V was trimmed by 3 bases and J by 5 bases, leaving 13 bases between them. This CDR3 is 13 amino acids long.

V gene TRBV20-1 combines with J gene TRBJ2-6; no clear D gene. The germline V gene encodes CDR1 DFQATT and CDR2 SNEGSKA (reference sequence). Trimming removed 5 bases at V and 0 bases at J, with 5 bases between. The CDR3 consists of 13 residues. In DNA, the CDR3 is TGCAGTGCTCACCCCTCTGGGGCCAACGTCCTGACTTTC. Protein sequence: CSAHPSGANVLTF.

The CDR3 DNA follows: TGCAGTGCTACCTTGGGGGGAGTAGATTCACCCCTCCACTTT. This gives the protein CSATLGGVDSPLHF. The chain recombines TRBV20-1 with TRBJ1-6, with a possible D match to TRBD1 (5 bases). The germline V gene encodes CDR1 DFQATT and CDR2 SNEGSKA (reference sequence). This CDR3 comprises 14 residues. Trimming stripped 4 bases from V and 8 bases from J, with 15 bases between.

The chain couples TRBV4-2 to TRBJ2-5, with 10 bases lining up with TRBD2. There are 16 residues in the CDR3. Trimming cost V 1 base and J 11 bases; bases outside gene matches: 13. Germline values: CDR1 LGHNA, CDR2 YNFKEQ. CDR3 nucleotides: TGTGCCAGCAGCCAAGGTTCAGCGGGGGGGAGTTATGAGCAGTACTTC. Translating gives CASSQGSAGGSYEQYF.

The V call is TRBV7-9, the J call TRBJ1-6; D remains unclear. Looked up from germline, CDR1 is SEHNR and CDR2 is FQNEAQ (reference sequence). The germline V and J ends were trimmed by 7 bases and 5 bases, with 12 bases remaining between them. The CDR3 runs 14 residues. The CDR3 nucleotides read TGTGCCAGCACCCCTGAGTCGAATAATTCACCCCTCCACTTT. Protein product: CASTPESNNSPLHF.

This clonotype was detected only a few times. V usage is TRBV4-2 and J usage is TRBJ1-2; D may be TRBD1 (6 bases). The CDR3 length is 15 residues. Trimming cost V 0 bases and J 2 bases, with 10 bases left between them. Germline CDR1 and CDR2: LGHNA and YNFKEQ. The CDR3 nucleotides read TGTGCCAGCAGCCAAGATGGGGGGCAAAACTATGGCTACACCTTC. Translating gives CASSQDGGQNYGYTF.

This clonotype was detected a few times. The chain recombines TRBV27 with TRBJ1-2; D not resolved. From germline, CDR1 is MNHEY and CDR2 SMNVEV (reference sequence). The V and J ends lost 5 bases and 4 bases respectively, with 14 bases between them. The length of the CDR3 is 14 residues. DNA of the CDR3: TGTGCCAGCAGTCCGAGATCGGCCCCCTATGGCTACACCTTC. It specifies CASSPRSAPYGYTF.

The rearrangement uses TRBV28 and TRBJ1-2; no reliable D call. Trimming stripped 5 bases from V and 4 bases from J, with 14 bases between. Germline V CDR1 and CDR2: MDHEN, SYDVKM. This CDR3 contains 14 residues. CDR3 region: CASSPIVRFYGYTF. CDR3 DNA: TGTGCCAGCAGTCCTATAGTACGCTTCTATGGCTACACCTTC.

The chain links TRBV13 to TRBJ2-4, with TRBD1 identical over 8 bases. J was trimmed by 15 bases and V by 0 bases; bases with no gene match: 7. Germline V lookup: CDR1 PRHDT, CDR2 FYEKMQ (reference sequence). The CDR3 consists of 13 residues. The CDR3 spells CASSLGLRDRLYF. CDR3 nucleotide sequence: TGTGCCAGCAGCTTAGGCCTAAGGGACAGGCTGTACTTC.

Turning to this clonotype: A single base separates this from a much larger clone, so it may be a read error. The chain uses TRBV25-1 and TRBJ1-6; D gene unclear. This CDR3 is built from 11 residues. The germline CDR1 and CDR2 sequences are MGHDK and SYGVNS. For the CDR3, the DNA is TGTGCCAGCAGTAGCGGATCACCCCCCCACTTT. Translating it yields CASSSGSPPHF.

This clonotype was counted a few times. The rearrangement joins TRBV4-3 to TRBJ1-2; possible D gene TRBD1, 5 bases. Germline V gene sequence: CDR1 LGHNA, CDR2 YSLEER. With 1 base removed from V and 8 bases from J, the gap between germline ends came to 14 bases. The CDR3 runs 14 residues. The chain's CDR3 is CASSQVRGSSGYTF. CDR3 nucleotides: TGCGCCAGCAGCCAAGTGAGGGGCAGTTCGGGCTACACCTTC.

The V and J genes are TRBV4-3 and TRBJ1-4; weak D call: TRBD1 (6 bases). Germline V gene sequence: CDR1 LGHNA, CDR2 YSLEER. The CDR3 has 17 residues. The V and J ends lost 2 bases and 7 bases respectively, with 20 bases between them. CDR3 bases: TGCGCCAGCAGCCAACGTTCCGAAGACAGGTCGTCTGAAAAACTGTTTTTT. It specifies CASSQRSEDRSSEKLFF.

The chain carries TRBV20-1 and TRBJ1-2; the D gene is possibly TRBD1 (5 bases). Looked up from germline, CDR1 is DFQATT and CDR2 is SNEGSKA (reference sequence). The V and J ends lost 6 bases and 7 bases respectively, with 15 bases between them. The CDR3 has 12 amino acids. For the CDR3, the DNA is TGCAGTGCATCAGACAGCATGGTTGGCTACACCTTC. This translates into CSASDSMVGYTF.

The chain joins TRBV15 to TRBJ1-2; TRBD1 is a possible D gene (5 bases). V shed 0 bases and J shed 4 bases, with 12 bases lying between them. Germline V lookup: CDR1 LNHNV, CDR2 YYDKDF (reference sequence). This CDR3 is built from 15 residues. In nucleotides, the CDR3 is TGTGCCACCAGCAGAGATTCTGGCCAGGGCTATGGCTACACCTTC. This gives the protein CATSRDSGQGYGYTF.

This chain joins TRBV2 and TRBJ2-7; no clear D. Trimming shortened V by 6 bases and J by 7 bases, and 7 bases separated the two germline ends. The V gene's germline CDR1 is SNHLY and CDR2 FYNNEI. The CDR3 has 10 amino acids. The DNA of the CDR3 is TGTGCCAGCAGGGATCTGGAGCAGTACTTC. Amino acids: CASRDLEQYF.

This clonotype was detected only a few times. The chain couples TRBV7-2 to TRBJ2-5; D gene unclear. Gene TRBJ2-7 matches the end of the DNA better, so the J call may be wrong. The CDR3 runs to 12 residues. Germline CDR1 is SGHTA and CDR2 is FQGNSA. This CDR3 is CASSLVGCEQYF. CDR3 in DNA: TGTGCCAGCAGCTTAGTTGGGTGCGAGCAGTACTTC.

The chain joins TRBV15 to TRBJ2-3; no reliable D call. The CDR3 length is 15 residues. CDR1 and CDR2 (germline): LNHNV, YYDKDF (reference sequence). V lost 5 bases to trimming and J lost 5 bases, with 17 bases between them. CDR3 coding DNA: TGTGCCACCAGCTCCACCACGACCGTCGGAGATACGCAGTATTTT. Protein product: CATSSTTTVGDTQYF.

The chain couples TRBV2 to TRBJ1-1, with D hard to call. CDR3 size: 14 residues. Per the germline V gene, CDR1 is SNHLY and CDR2 is FYNNEI. Trimming removed 6 bases from V and 6 bases from J, with 17 bases in between. Here the CDR3 DNA reads TGTGCCAGCAGCCCACTCCCGGGAGGCCCTGAAGCTTTCTTT. The encoded protein is CASSPLPGGPEAFF.

The chain carries TRBV10-3 and TRBJ2-3, with TRBD2 matching 7 bases. This CDR3 has 15 residues. CDR1 and CDR2 (germline): ENHRY, SYGVKD. Trimming at V came to 7 bases and at J to 1 base, leaving 8 bases not matched to a gene. The CDR3 nucleotides read TGTGCCATCACTCGACTAGCCGTAGGCACAGATACGCAGTATTTT. It translates to CAITRLAVGTDTQYF.

This clonotype has only a few counts. The chain uses TRBV4-3 and TRBJ2-3; 10 bases line up with TRBD2. Germline assignment: CDR1 LGHNA and CDR2 YSLEER. The CDR3 covers 17 residues. V shed 0 bases, J shed 5 bases, and the junction held 8 bases outside the gene matches. CDR3: CASSQDIAGGYGDTQYF. CDR3 coding DNA: TGCGCCAGCAGCCAAGACATAGCGGGGGGATATGGAGATACGCAGTATTTT.